The clone carrying this T cell receptor beta chain was detected a few times. Its specificity is not known. This sample is part of a study of T cells in Graves' hyperthyroidism and ophthalmopathy. V was trimmed by 4 bases and J by 6 bases, leaving 17 bases between them. Germline V CDR1 and CDR2: DFQATT, SNEGSKA (reference sequence). This CDR3 has 14 amino acids. If no ophthalmopathy progression occurred within 18 months, Graves' hyperthyroidism was stable. Authors of the study amplified TCR beta CDR3 regions from RNA transcripts. The HTBI primer set was used in a first-round RT-PCR of the TCR CDR3. TCRdb called the multiplex PCR reads again in MiXCR, with one record for every CDR3 protein. The sample lists roughly 400,000 distinct CDR3 sequences, about 25% occurring once. General study results and limits: The model foresaw ophthalmopathy a median roughly 6.5 months prior to onset. Most thyroid clonotypes that were expanded above 0.001 also turned up in blood.

The sequenced sample consisted of blood. The J gene is TRBJ2-3, the V gene TRBV20-1, with a tentative D call TRBD1 (6 bases). This TCR was sampled from a man over 45 with Graves' hyperthyroidism. The CDR3 DNA sequence: TGCAGTGCTATCAGGGGCCGCCGAGGGGATACGCAGTATTTT. Protein sequence: CSAIRGRRGDTQYF.